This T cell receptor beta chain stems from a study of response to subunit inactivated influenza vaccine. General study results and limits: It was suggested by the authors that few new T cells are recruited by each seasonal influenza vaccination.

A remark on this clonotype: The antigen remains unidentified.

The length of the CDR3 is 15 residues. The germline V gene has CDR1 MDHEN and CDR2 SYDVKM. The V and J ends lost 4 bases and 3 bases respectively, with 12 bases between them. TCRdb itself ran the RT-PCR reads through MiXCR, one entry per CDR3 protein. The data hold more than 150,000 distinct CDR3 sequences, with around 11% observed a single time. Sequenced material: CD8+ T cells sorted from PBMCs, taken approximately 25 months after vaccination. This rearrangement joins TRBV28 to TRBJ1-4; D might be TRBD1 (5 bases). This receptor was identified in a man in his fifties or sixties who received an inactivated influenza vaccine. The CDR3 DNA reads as TGTGCCAGCAGTTCCCATCAGGGTGCTAATGAAAAACTGTTTTTT. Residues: CASSSHQGANEKLFF.